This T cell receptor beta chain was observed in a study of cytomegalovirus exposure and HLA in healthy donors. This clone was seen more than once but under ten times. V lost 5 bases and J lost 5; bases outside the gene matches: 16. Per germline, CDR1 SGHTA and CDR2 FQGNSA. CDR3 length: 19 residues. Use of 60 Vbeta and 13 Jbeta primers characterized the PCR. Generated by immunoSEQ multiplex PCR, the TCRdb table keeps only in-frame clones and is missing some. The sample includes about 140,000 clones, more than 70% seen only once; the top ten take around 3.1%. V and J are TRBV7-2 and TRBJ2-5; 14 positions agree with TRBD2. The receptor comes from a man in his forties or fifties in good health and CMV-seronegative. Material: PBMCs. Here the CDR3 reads CASSPRGLAGGGLRETQYF. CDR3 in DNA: TGTGCCAGCAGCCCGCGCGGACTAGCGGGGGGAGGTTTGAGGGAGACCCAGTACTTC.